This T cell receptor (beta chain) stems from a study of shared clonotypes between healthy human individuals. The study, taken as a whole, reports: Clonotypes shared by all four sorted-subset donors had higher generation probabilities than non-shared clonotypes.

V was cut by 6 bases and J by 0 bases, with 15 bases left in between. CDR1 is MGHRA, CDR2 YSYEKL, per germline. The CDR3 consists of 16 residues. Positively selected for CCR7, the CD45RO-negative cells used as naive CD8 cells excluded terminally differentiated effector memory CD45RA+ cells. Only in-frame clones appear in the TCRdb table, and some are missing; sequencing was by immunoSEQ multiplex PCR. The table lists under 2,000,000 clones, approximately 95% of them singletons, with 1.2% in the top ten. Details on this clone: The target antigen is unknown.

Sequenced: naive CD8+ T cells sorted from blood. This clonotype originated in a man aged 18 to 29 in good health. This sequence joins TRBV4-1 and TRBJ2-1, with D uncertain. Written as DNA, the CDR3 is TGCGCCAGCAGTCCAATCTACAGAGGCTCCTACAATGAGCAGTTCTTC. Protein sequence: CASSPIYRGSYNEQFF.